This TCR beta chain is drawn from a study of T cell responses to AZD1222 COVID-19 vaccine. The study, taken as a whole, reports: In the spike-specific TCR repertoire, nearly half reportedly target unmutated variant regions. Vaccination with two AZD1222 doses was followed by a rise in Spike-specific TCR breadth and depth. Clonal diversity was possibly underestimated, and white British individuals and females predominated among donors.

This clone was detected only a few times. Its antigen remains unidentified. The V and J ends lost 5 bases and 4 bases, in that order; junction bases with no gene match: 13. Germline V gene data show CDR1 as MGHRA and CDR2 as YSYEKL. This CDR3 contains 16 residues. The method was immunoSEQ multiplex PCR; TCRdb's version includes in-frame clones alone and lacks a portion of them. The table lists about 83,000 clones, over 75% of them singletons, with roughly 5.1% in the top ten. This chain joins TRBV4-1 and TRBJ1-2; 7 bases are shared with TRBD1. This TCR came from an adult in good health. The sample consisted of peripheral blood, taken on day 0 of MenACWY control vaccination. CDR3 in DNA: TGCGCCAGCAGCGACAGACGACAGGGAACAGGCTATGGCTACACCTTC. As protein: CASSDRRQGTGYGYTF.